Listed here are 21 T cell receptor beta chains from one sample, sequenced in a study of T-cell reconstitution after alpha-beta-depleted transplantation in children (TCRdb year 2016). Libraries came from PCR. TCRdb lists the instrument as Illumina HiSeq 2500. TCR libraries were prepared with molecular barcoding, using unique molecular identifiers to normalize TCRbeta repertoire quantification. The public reads were run again by TCRdb, first through fastp at Q25 and then through MiXCR, and only productive beta chains were kept. Rows with a matching CDR3 protein are joined into one entry that keeps the most common DNA and genes. The sample profile shows approximately 430,000 distinct CDR3 sequences; about 17% of them were found once. 29% of the sample is held by the ten biggest clonotypes. The sample's treatment or condition, from its label and the paper: allogeneic hematopoietic cell transplantation with graft depleted of TCRalphabeta T cells and CD19 B cells.

The sample in question was PBMCs, mostly from graft donor cells, obtained 360 days after TCRalphabeta/CD19-depleted stem cell transplant. Every receptor here comes from a boy under two years old who had a stem cell transplant for Wiskott-Aldrich syndrome, so the T cells may come from the graft donor.

This clonotype was detected only a few times. The chain carries TRBV5-1 and TRBJ2-3; a possible D gene is TRBD1 (6 bases). Trimming cost V 4 bases and J 0 bases, with 15 bases left between them. CDR1 is SGHRS and CDR2 is YFSETQ in the germline V gene. This CDR3 comprises 16 residues. CDR3 region: CASSPGTTSSTDTQYF. CDR3 nucleotides: TGCGCCAGCAGCCCAGGGACAACTTCTAGCACAGATACGCAGTATTTT.

This clonotype turned up a few times. The chain joins TRBV11-1 to TRBJ1-6; D is unclear. The CDR3 is made up of 15 amino acids. CDR1 is SGHAT, CDR2 FQDESV, per germline (reference sequence). The V end was cut by 3 bases, the J end by 2 bases, with 8 bases between. The DNA for the CDR3 is TGTGCCAGCAGCTTGGGGAGAACCTATAATTCACCCCTCCACTTT. Amino acid sequence: CASSLGRTYNSPLHF.

This clonotype was recorded many times. The rearrangement links TRBV3-1 to TRBJ2-7; 9 bases line up with TRBD1. The length of the CDR3 is 15 residues. V lost 4 bases and J lost 2; bases outside the gene matches: 6. CDR1 and CDR2 (germline): LGHDT, YNNKEL (reference sequence). The CDR3 bases are TGTGCCAGCAGCCCCAGACAGGGGGGCCCCTACGAGCAGTACTTC. Translating it yields CASSPRQGGPYEQYF.

The V call is TRBV7-9, the J call TRBJ2-7; D is possibly TRBD1 (6 bases). The CDR3 is 13 residues long. Trimming removed 1 base from V and 4 bases from J, with 8 bases in between. Germline lookup yields CDR1 SEHNR and CDR2 FQNEAQ (reference sequence). CDR3 amino acids: CASSLGTEYEQYF. The CDR3 nucleotides are TGTGCCAGCAGCTTAGGGACAGAATACGAGCAGTACTTC.

The chain carries TRBV7-2 and TRBJ1-5, with D maybe TRBD1 (5 bases). Trimming took off 6 bases at V and 1 base at J, with 10 bases between the two ends. CDR1 is SGHTA, CDR2 FQGNSA, per germline. The CDR3 extends over 14 amino acids. Here the CDR3 DNA reads TGTGCCAGCAGGGACAAGGGGAGCAATCAGCCCCAGCATTTT. It encodes CASRDKGSNQPQHF.

This clonotype was counted many times. This chain links TRBV12-3 or TRBV12-4 with TRBJ1-1, with D uncertain. The CDR3 consists of 11 residues. The V end lost 3 bases, the J end lost 8 bases, and 7 bases lay between the germline ends. The CDR3 DNA is TGTGCCAGCAGTTTGGTAGGGGAAGCTTTCTTT. Amino acid sequence: CASSLVGEAFF.

This clonotype was seen a handful of times. Here the CDR3 reads CSVAWTSGRANEQFF. The CDR3 region has the DNA TGCAGCGTTGCGTGGACTAGCGGGAGGGCCAATGAGCAGTTCTTC. The chain has TRBV29-1 and TRBJ2-1; the match to TRBD2 covers 15 bases. V was pared by 4 bases and J by 6 bases, with 4 bases of the junction left unmatched. CDR1 and CDR2 (germline): SQVTM, ANQGSEA. The CDR3 is 15 amino acids.

This clonotype was seen more than once but under ten times. This chain joins TRBV29-1 and TRBJ2-6; 10 positions match TRBD1. The J segment lost 2 bases and the V segment lost 4 bases, leaving 2 bases of the junction unmatched. CDR3 length: 15 amino acids. Germline CDR1 and CDR2: SQVTM and ANQGSEA. Here the CDR3 reads CSVGTGGTGANVLTF. CDR3 bases: TGCAGCGTTGGGACAGGGGGTACTGGGGCCAACGTCCTGACTTTC.

This clonotype has only a few counts. The chain couples TRBV24-1 to TRBJ1-1; the D gene is possibly TRBD1 (5 bases). Looked up from germline, CDR1 is KGHDR and CDR2 is SFDVKD. V was cut by 2 bases and J by 1 base, with 10 bases left in between. The CDR3 has 15 residues. The CDR3 region is CATSDSGRENTEAFF. The CDR3 DNA reads TGTGCCACCAGTGATTCTGGCAGGGAGAACACTGAAGCTTTCTTT.

There are many counts of this clonotype. Mismatch with germline at one junction end may stem from a read error. The rearrangement uses TRBV4-3 and TRBJ2-5; D is perhaps TRBD1 (6 bases). The CDR3 runs to 15 residues. The germline V gene encodes CDR1 LGHNA and CDR2 YSLEER. The CDR3 DNA is TGCGCCAGCAGTCAAGACGCACAGGGTTTCGAGACCCAGTACTTC. Residues: CASSQDAQGFETQYF.

The rearrangement links TRBV7-9 to TRBJ1-2; 8 nucleotides agree with TRBD1. This CDR3 has 17 residues. The J segment lost 0 bases and the V segment lost 3 bases, leaving 9 bases of the junction unmatched. CDR1 SEHNR and CDR2 FQNEAQ come from the germline V gene (reference sequence). The CDR3 protein is CASSFRTGPLTNYGYTF. The CDR3 nucleotides are TGTGCCAGCAGCTTCCGGACAGGGCCCTTGACTAACTATGGCTACACCTTC.

This sequence joins TRBV7-2 and TRBJ2-7, with 8 bases matching TRBD1. After removal of 4 bases from V and 1 base from J, the junction contained 9 bases not matched to a gene. Germline-derived CDR1 and CDR2 are SGHTA and FQGNSA. This CDR3 spans 16 amino acids. CDR3 region: CASSSIRDRSSYEQYF. Here the CDR3 DNA reads TGTGCCAGCAGCTCTATCCGGGACAGGTCATCCTACGAGCAGTACTTC.

This clonotype has more than one count but fewer than ten. A read error may produce the germline difference seen at one junction end. The chain employs TRBV5-1 and TRBJ2-3, with 13 positions matching TRBD2. Germline V lookup: CDR1 SGHRS, CDR2 YFSETQ. The CDR3 is made up of 14 amino acids. As DNA, the CDR3 is TGCGCCAGCAGCTTGGGGACTAGCGGGGGACCGCTCGGTTTT. Translating it yields CASSLGTSGGPLGF.

This clonotype was seen more than once but under ten times. This rearrangement joins TRBV9 to TRBJ2-2, with 10 bases matching TRBD1. This CDR3 region has 17 residues. Germline V gene sequence: CDR1 SGDLS, CDR2 YYNGEE. J gave up 5 bases and V 0 bases, and 7 bases lay outside the gene matches. This chain's CDR3 is CASSVEYGTGETGELFF. As DNA, the CDR3 is TGTGCCAGCAGCGTAGAGTACGGGACAGGGGAGACCGGGGAGCTGTTTTTT. Complete variable domain (other parts from reference TRBV9 and TRBJ2-2): DSGVTQTPKHLITATGQRVTLRCSPRSGDLSVYWYQQSLDQGLQFLIQYYNGEERAKGNILERFSAQQFPDLHSELNLSSLELGDSALYFCASSVEYGTGETGELFFGEGSRLTVL.

This clonotype occurred many times. The DNA for the CDR3 is TGCAGCGTTGCTACCCCGGGACTTGGATTTAACAATGAGCAGTTCTTC. Translated, it gives CSVATPGLGFNNEQFF. The chain carries TRBV29-1 and TRBJ2-1; tentatively, D is TRBD2 (6 bases). The CDR3 contains 16 residues. V was trimmed by 4 bases and J by 5 bases, leaving 21 bases between them. Germline CDR1 and CDR2: SQVTM and ANQGSEA.

This clonotype has more than one count but fewer than ten. V gene TRBV12-3 or TRBV12-4 combines with J gene TRBJ2-7; 10 bases map to TRBD1. V shed 4 bases and J 4 bases; nucleotides not matched to a gene: 10. CDR3 length: 16 amino acids. CDR3 loop: CASSSQGQGTKYEQYF. The CDR3 nucleotides are TGTGCCAGCAGTTCTCAGGGACAGGGGACAAAGTACGAGCAGTACTTC.

The genes are TRBV16 and TRBJ1-4; D not certain. Trimming took off 4 bases at V and 8 bases at J, with 17 bases between the two ends. The CDR3 spans 15 residues. The germline CDR1 and CDR2 sequences are KGHSY and FQNENV. This chain's CDR3 is CASSRFSPASEKLFF. The CDR3 DNA is TGTGCCAGCAGCCGCTTCTCTCCGGCCTCCGAAAAACTGTTTTTT.

This clonotype appeared a few times. This chain connects TRBV12-3 or TRBV12-4 to TRBJ1-1; D might be TRBD1 (5 bases). The CDR3 extends over 11 amino acids. V lost 3 bases to trimming and J lost 10 bases, with 9 bases between them. In DNA form, the CDR3 reads TGTGCCAGCAGTTTCGGGGGAGGAGCTTTCTTT. This encodes CASSFGGGAFF.

The chain recombines TRBV5-1 with TRBJ2-1, with TRBD2 matching over 14 bases. The junction had 9 bases not matched to a gene; V was cut back by 2 bases and J by 5 bases. The CDR3 has 18 amino acids. Germline CDR1 SGHRS, CDR2 YFSETQ. Here the CDR3 reads CASSFGRLAGGPDNEQFF. The DNA for the CDR3 is TGCGCCAGCAGCTTTGGGCGACTAGCGGGGGGGCCAGACAATGAGCAGTTCTTC.

This chain links TRBV15 with TRBJ2-3; the D call may be TRBD1 or TRBD2 (5 bases each). The V gene lost 1 base and the J gene lost 0 bases, with 14 bases spanning the gap. Germline V CDR1 and CDR2: LNHNV, YYDKDF (reference sequence). The CDR3 extends over 17 amino acids. The CDR3: CATSRGDQAGSTDTQYF. The CDR3 DNA sequence: TGTGCCACCAGCAGAGGGGACCAGGCGGGTAGCACAGATACGCAGTATTTT.

This clonotype came up a few times. The chain combines TRBV5-1 with TRBJ2-4; TRBD2 agrees at 8 bases. Germline loops: CDR1 SGHRS, CDR2 YFSETQ. The CDR3 length is 17 residues. V lost 1 base and J lost 3; bases outside the gene matches: 9. CDR3 residues: CASSLSSGGERKNIQYF. CDR3 nucleotide sequence: TGCGCCAGCAGCTTGTCATCGGGAGGGGAGCGCAAAAACATTCAGTACTTC.